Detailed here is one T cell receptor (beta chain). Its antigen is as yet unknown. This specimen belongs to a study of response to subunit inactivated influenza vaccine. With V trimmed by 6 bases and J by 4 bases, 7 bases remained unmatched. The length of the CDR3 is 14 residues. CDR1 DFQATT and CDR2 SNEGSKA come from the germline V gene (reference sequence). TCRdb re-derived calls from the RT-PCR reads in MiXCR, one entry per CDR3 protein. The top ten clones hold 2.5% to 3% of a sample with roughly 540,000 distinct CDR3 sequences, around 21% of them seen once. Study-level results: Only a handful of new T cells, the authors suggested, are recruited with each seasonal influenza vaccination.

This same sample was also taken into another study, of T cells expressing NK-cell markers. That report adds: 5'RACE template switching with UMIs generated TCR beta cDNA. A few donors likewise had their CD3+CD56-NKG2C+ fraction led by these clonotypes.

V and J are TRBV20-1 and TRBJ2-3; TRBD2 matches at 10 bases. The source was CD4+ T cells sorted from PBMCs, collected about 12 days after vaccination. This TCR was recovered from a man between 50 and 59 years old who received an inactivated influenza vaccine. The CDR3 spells CSASLAGVADTQYF. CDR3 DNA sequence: TGCAGTGCGAGTCTAGCGGGAGTCGCAGATACGCAGTATTTT.